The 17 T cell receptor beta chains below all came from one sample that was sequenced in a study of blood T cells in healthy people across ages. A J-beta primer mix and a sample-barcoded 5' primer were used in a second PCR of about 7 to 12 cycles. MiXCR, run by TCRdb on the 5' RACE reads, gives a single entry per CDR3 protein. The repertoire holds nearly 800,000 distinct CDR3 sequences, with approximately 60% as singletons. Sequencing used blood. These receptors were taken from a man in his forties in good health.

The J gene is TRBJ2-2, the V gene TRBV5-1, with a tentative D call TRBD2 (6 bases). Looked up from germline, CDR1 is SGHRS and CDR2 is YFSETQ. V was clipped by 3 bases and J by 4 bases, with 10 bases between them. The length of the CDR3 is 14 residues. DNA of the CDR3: TGCGCCAGCAGCTCGCAGGGAGGCACCGGGGAGCTGTTTTTT. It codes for CASSSQGGTGELFF.

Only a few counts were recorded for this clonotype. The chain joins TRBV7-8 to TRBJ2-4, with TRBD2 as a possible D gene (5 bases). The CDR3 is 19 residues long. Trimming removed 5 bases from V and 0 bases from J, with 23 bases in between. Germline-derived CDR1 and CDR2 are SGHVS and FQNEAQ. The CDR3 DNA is TGTGCCAGCAGCCCGGGGTCAGGACCACCCTCAATAGCCAAAAACATTCAGTACTTC. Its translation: CASSPGSGPPSIAKNIQYF.

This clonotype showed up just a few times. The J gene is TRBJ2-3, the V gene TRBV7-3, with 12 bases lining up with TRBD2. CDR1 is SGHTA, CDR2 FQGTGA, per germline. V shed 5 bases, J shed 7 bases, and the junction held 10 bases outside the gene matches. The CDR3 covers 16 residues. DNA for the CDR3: TGTGCCAGCAGCCGACTAGCGGGAGCCCCCCTATATACGCAGTATTTT. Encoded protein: CASSRLAGAPLYTQYF.

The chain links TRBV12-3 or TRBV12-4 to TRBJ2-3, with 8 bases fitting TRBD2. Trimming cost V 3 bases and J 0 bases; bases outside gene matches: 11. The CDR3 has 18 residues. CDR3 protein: CASSFWSGGATSTDTQYF. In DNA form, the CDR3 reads TGTGCCAGCAGTTTTTGGAGCGGGGGAGCCACTAGCACAGATACGCAGTATTTT.

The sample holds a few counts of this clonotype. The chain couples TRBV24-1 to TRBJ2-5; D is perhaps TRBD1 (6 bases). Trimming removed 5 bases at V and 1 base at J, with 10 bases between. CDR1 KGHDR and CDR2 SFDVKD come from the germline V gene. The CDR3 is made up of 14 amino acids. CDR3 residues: CATSAAGAQETQYF. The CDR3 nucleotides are TGTGCCACCAGTGCGGCAGGGGCCCAAGAGACCCAGTACTTC.

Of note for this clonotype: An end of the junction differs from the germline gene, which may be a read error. The CDR3 loop reads CASREGTYEQYF. For the CDR3, the DNA is TGTGCCAGCAGGGAAGGGACCTACGAGCAGTACTTC. The J gene is TRBJ2-7, the V gene TRBV2, with no clear D. The CDR3 has 12 residues. From germline, CDR1 is SNHLY and CDR2 FYNNEI.

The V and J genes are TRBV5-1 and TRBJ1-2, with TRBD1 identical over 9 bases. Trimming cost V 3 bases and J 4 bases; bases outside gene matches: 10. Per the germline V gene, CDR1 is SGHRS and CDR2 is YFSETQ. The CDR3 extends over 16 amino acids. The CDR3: CASSSGQGLVGYGYTF. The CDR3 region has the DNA TGCGCCAGCAGCTCGGGACAGGGACTGGTAGGCTATGGCTACACCTTC.

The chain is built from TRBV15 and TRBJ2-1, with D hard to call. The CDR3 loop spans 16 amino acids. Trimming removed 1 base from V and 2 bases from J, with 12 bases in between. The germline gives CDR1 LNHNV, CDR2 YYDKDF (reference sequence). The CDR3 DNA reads TGTGCCACCAGCAGAGTAGGCCGAACAACCTACAATGAGCAGTTCTTC. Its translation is CATSRVGRTTYNEQFF. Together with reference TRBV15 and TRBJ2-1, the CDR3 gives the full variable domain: DAMVIQNPRYQVTQFGKPVTLSCSQTLNHNVMYWYQQKSSQAPKLLFHYYDKDFNNEADTPDNFQSRRPNTSFCFLDIRSPGLGDTAMYLCATSRVGRTTYNEQFFGPGTRLTVL.

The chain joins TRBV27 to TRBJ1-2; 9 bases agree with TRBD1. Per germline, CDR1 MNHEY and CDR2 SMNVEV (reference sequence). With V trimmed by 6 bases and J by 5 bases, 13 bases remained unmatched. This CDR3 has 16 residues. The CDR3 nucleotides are TGTGCCAGCAGGAGCCCGGGACAGGGAGCCGGGTATGGCTACACCTTC. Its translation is CASRSPGQGAGYGYTF.

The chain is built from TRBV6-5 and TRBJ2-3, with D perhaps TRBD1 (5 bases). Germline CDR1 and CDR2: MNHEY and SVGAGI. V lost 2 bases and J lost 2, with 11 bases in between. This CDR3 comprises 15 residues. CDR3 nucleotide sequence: TGTGCCAGCAGTTACGGTCAGGGTACCACAGATACGCAGTATTTT. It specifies CASSYGQGTTDTQYF.

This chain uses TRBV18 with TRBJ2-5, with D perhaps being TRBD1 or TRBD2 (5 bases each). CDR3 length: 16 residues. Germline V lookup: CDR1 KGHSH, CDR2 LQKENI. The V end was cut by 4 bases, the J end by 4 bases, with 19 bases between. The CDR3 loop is CASSQLLLGRGETQYF. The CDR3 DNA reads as TGTGCCAGCTCACAATTACTTCTGGGACGAGGAGAGACCCAGTACTTC.

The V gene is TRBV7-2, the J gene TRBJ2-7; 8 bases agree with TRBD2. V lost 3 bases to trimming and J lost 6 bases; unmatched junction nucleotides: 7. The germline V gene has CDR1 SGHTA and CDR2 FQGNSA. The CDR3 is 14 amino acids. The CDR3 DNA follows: TGTGCCAGCAGCTTCAGCGGGAGAATCCGCGAGCAGTACTTC. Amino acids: CASSFSGRIREQYF.

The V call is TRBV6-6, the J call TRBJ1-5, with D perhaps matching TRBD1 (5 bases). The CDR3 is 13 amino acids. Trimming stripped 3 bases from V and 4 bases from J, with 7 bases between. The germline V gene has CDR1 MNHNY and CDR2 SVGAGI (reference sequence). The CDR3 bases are TGTGCCAGCAGTTATCAGGGTAATCAGCCCCAGCATTTT. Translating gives CASSYQGNQPQHF.

The CDR3 DNA reads as TGTGCCAGCAGCCTATCAAGCCTAGATCGAACAGATACGCAGTATTTT. Translating gives CASSLSSLDRTDTQYF. The rearrangement links TRBV4-2 to TRBJ2-3, with unresolved D. This CDR3 contains 16 residues. The V end was cut by 4 bases, the J end by 3 bases, with 17 bases between. Looked up from germline, CDR1 is LGHNA and CDR2 is YNFKEQ.

The CDR3 protein is CASSQQDRGLFYGYTF. Written as DNA, the CDR3 is TGTGCCAGCAGCCAACAGGACAGAGGGTTATTCTATGGCTACACCTTC. The chain carries TRBV3-1 and TRBJ1-2; the D gene is possibly TRBD1 (6 bases). Germline CDR1 is LGHDT and CDR2 is YNNKEL (reference sequence). The CDR3 contains 16 residues. Deletions cut 2 bases from V and 4 bases from J, with 17 bases between.

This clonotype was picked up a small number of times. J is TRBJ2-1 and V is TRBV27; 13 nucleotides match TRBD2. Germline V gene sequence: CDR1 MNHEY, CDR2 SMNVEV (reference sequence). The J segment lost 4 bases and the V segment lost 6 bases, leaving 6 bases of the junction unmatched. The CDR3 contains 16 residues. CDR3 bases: TGTGCCAGCAGCGAACTAGCGGGAGGGATGTACAATGAGCAGTTCTTC. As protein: CASSELAGGMYNEQFF.

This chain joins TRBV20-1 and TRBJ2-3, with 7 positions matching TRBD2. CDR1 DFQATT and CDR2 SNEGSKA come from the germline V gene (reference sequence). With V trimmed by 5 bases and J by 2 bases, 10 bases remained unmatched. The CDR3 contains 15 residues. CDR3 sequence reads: CSALPIAGITDTQYF. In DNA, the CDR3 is TGCAGTGCTCTCCCCATAGCGGGTATCACAGATACGCAGTATTTT.